This T cell receptor (beta chain) was retrieved from a study of T cells after yellow fever vaccination. General study findings and limits: Subsequent booster samples again held most clones from primary vaccination (96% CD4, 85% to 90% CD8).

This clonotype was picked up a small number of times. Its target is unknown. Conversion of TCR transcripts into cDNA relied on 5'RACE template switching, which added a universal primer site and UMIs. TCRdb used MiXCR to reprocess the 5' RACE reads, holding one entry per CDR3 protein. The sample lists about 580,000 distinct CDR3 sequences, about a sixth occurring once. V was cut by 1 base and J by 0 bases, with 7 bases left in between. This CDR3 spans 16 amino acids. The V gene's germline CDR1 is MGHRA and CDR2 YSYEKL. The chain is built from TRBV4-1 and TRBJ2-6; D not resolved. This receptor was identified in a man younger than 35 who received the YFV17D yellow fever vaccine. The sequences come from PBMCs, collected 4 to 6 days after the first yellow fever vaccination. CDR3: CASSQGTSSGANVLTF. CDR3 bases: TGCGCCAGCAGCCAAGGCACGAGCTCTGGGGCCAACGTCCTGACTTTC.